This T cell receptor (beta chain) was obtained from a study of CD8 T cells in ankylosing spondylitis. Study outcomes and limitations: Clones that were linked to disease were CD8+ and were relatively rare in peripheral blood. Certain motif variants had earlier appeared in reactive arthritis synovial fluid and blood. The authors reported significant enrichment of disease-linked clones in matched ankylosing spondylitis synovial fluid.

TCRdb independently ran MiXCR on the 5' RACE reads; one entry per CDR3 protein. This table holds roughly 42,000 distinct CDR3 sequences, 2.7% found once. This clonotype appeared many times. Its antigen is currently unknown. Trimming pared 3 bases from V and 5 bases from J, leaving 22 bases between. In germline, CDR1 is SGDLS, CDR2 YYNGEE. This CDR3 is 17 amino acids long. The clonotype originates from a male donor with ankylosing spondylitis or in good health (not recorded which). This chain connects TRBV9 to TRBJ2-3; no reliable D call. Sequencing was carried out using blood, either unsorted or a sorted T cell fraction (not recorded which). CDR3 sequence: CASSEVRWTEPLDTQYF. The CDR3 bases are TGTGCCAGCAGCGAGGTACGCTGGACCGAGCCCTTAGATACGCAGTATTTT.